These 3 T cell receptor beta chains originate from one sample sequenced in a study of blood T cell repertoires in COVID-19. Repertoires were generated with immunoSEQ multiplex PCR, while TCRdb's copy carries only in-frame clones and drops some. The sample lists about 310,000 clones, roughly 90% seen once, with approximately 9% in the top ten. The sequenced material came from PBMCs or T cells enriched from blood (not recorded which). The source is a woman between 18 and 30 years old who had recovered from COVID-19.

The rearrangement links TRBV5-4 to TRBJ2-5; D may be TRBD1 (5 bases). V lost 1 base and J lost 2, with 12 bases in between. In germline, CDR1 is SGHNT, CDR2 YYREEE (reference sequence). The length of the CDR3 is 15 residues. DNA for the CDR3: TGTGCCAGCAGCTTGTACAGGACGGAGCAAGAGACCCAGTACTTC. It encodes CASSLYRTEQETQYF. Drawing the rest from reference TRBV5-4 and TRBJ2-5, the complete variable domain is ETGVTQSPTHLIKTRGQQVTLRCSSQSGHNTVSWYQQALGQGPQFIFQYYREEENGRGNFPPRFSGLQFPNYSSELNVNALELDDSALYLCASSLYRTEQETQYFGPGTRLLVL.

The sample holds a few counts of this clone. The chain employs TRBV11-2 and TRBJ2-7, with D tentatively TRBD1 (6 bases). Germline V gene sequence: CDR1 SGHAT, CDR2 FQNNGV. With 1 base removed from V and 3 bases from J, the gap between germline ends came to 19 bases. The CDR3 totals 17 residues. CDR3 coding DNA: TGTGCCAGCAGCTTAGTTTTAGTTGGACAGCTGATCTACGAGCAGTACTTC. Translating it yields CASSLVLVGQLIYEQYF.

The chain combines TRBV3-1 (or the pseudogene TRBV3-2) with TRBJ1-1; TRBD1 matches at 8 bases. After removal of 4 bases from V and 10 bases from J, the junction contained 8 bases not matched to a gene. This CDR3 is 13 amino acids long. Germline V gene sequence: CDR1 LGHDT, CDR2 YNNKEL (reference sequence). The CDR3 reads CASSLRTGLGAFF. The CDR3 DNA reads as TGTGCCAGCAGCCTTAGGACAGGGTTGGGAGCTTTCTTT.